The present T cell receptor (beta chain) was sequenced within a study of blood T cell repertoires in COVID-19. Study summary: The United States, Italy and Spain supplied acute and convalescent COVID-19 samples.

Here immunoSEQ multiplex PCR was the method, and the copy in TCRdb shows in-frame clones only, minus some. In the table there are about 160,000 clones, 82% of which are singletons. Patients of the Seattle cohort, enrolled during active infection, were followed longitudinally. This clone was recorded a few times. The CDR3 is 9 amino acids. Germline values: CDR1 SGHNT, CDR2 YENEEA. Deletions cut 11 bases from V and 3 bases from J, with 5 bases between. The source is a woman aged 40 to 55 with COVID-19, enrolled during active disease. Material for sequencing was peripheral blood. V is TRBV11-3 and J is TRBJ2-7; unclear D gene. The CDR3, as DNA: TGTGCCCGTATCTACGAGCAGTACGTC. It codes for CARIYEQYV.